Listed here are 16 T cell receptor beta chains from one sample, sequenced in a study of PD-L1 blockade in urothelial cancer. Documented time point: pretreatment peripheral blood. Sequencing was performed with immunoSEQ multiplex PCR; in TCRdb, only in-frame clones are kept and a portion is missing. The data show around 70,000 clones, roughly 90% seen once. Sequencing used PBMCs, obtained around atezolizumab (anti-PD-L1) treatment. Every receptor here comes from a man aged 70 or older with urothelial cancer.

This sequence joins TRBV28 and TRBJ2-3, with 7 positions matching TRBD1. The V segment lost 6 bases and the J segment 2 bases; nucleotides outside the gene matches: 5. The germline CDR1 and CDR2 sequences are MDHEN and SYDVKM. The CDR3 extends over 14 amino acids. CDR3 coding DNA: TGTGCCAGCAGGGCCGGGACAGCCACAGATACGCAGTATTTT. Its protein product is CASRAGTATDTQYF.

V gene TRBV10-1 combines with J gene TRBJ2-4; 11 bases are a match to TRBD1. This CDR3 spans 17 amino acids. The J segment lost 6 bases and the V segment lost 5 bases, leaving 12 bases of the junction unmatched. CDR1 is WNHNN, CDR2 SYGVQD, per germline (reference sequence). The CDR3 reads CASSYGTGGRNGNIQYF. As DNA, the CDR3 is TGCGCCAGCAGTTATGGGACAGGGGGAAGGAACGGAAACATTCAGTACTTC.

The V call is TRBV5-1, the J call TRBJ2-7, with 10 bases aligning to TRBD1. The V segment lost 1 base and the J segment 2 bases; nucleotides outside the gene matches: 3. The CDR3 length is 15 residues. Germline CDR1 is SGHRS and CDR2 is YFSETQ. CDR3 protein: CASSLMGQGTYEQYF. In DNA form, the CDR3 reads TGCGCCAGCAGCTTGATGGGACAGGGGACCTACGAGCAGTACTTC.

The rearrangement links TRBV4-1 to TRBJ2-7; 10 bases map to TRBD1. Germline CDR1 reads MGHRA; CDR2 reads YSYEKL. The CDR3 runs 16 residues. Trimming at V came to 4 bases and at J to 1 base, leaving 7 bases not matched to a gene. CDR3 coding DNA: TGCGCCAGCAGCCCAGCCCGGACAGGGGGTTCCTACGAGCAGTACTTC. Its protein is CASSPARTGGSYEQYF.

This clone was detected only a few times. The CDR3 loop is CASSSGQGAWEQYF. DNA for the CDR3: TGTGCCAGCAGCTCGGGACAGGGGGCGTGGGAGCAGTACTTC. The V call is TRBV7-2, the J call TRBJ2-7; 12 nucleotides match TRBD1. Trimming cost V 4 bases and J 7 bases; bases outside gene matches: 5. The CDR3 totals 14 residues. Germline CDR1 reads SGHTA; CDR2 reads FQGNSA.

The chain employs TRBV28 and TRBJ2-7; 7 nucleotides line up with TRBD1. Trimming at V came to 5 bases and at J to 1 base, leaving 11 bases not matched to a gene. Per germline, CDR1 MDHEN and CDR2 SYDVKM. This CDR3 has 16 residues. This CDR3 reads CASSAVPGTASYEQYF. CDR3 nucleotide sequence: TGTGCCAGCAGTGCCGTGCCCGGGACAGCTTCCTACGAGCAGTACTTC.

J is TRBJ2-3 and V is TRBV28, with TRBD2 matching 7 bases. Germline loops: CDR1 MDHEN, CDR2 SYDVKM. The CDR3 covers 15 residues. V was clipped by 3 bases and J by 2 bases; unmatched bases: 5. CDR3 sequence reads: CASSFTAGHTDTQYF. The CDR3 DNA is TGTGCCAGCAGTTTCACAGCGGGGCACACAGATACGCAGTATTTT.

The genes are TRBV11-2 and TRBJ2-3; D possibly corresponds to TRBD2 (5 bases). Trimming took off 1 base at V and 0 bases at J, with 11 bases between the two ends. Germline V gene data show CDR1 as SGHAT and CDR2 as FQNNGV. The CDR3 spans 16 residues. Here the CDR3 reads CASSLGRGSSTDTQYF. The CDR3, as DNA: TGTGCCAGCAGCTTAGGTCGGGGATCTAGCACAGATACGCAGTATTTT.

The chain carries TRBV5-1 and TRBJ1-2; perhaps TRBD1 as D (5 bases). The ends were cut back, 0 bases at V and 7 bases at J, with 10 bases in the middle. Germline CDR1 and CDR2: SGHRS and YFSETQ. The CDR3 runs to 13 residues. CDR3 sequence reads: CASSLDGGAGYTF. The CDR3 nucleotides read TGCGCCAGCAGCTTGGACGGTGGGGCTGGCTACACCTTC.

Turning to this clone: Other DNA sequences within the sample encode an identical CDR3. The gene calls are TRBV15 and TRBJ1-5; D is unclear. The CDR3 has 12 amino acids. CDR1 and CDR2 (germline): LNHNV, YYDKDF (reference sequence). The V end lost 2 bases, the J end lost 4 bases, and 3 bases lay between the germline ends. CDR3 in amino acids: CATSRPNQPQHF. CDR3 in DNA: TGTGCCACCAGCAGACCTAATCAGCCCCAGCATTTT.

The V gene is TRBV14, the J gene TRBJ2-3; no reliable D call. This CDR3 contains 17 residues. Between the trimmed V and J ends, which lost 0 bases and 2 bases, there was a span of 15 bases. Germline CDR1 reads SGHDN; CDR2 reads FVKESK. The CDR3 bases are TGTGCCAGCAGCCAAGAATTGGGCACGATAATCACAGATACGCAGTATTTT. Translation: CASSQELGTIITDTQYF.

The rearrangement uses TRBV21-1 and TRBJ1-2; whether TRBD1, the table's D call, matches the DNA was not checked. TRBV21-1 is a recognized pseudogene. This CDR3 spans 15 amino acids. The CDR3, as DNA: TGTGCCAGCACCCCAGGGCAGGGGGGTCTCTATGGCTACACCTTC. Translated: CASTPGQGGLYGYTF.

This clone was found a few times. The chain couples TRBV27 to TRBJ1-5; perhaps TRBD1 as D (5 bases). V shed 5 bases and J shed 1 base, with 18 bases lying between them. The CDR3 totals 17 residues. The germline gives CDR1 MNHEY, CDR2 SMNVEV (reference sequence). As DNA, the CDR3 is TGTGCCAGCAGTCTCGGGTCGGGGGGACTAAGCAATCAGCCCCAGCATTTT. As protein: CASSLGSGGLSNQPQHF.

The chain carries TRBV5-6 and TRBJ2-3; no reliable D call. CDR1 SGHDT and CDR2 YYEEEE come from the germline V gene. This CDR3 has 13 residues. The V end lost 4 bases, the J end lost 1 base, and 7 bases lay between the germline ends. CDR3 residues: CASSIRGTDTQYF. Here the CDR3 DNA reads TGTGCCAGCAGCATCCGGGGCACAGATACGCAGTATTTT.

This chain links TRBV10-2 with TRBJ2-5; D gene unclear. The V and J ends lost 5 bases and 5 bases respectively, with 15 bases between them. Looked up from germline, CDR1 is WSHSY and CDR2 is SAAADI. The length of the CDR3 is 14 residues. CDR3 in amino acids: CASSPRLVMETQYF. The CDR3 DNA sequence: TGCGCCAGCAGTCCCAGGCTGGTCATGGAGACCCAGTACTTC.

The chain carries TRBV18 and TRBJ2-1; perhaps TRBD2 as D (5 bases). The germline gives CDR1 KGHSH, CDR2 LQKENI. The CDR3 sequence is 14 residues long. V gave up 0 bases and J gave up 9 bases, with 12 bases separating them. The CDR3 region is CASSPPSRAGEQFF. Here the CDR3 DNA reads TGTGCCAGCTCACCACCCTCGAGGGCCGGTGAGCAGTTCTTC. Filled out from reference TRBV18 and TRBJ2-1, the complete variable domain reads NAGVMQNPRHLVRRRGQEARLRCSPMKGHSHVYWYRQLPEEGLKFMVYLQKENIIDESGMPKERFSAEFPKEGPSILRIQQVVRGDSAAYFCASSPPSRAGEQFFGPGTRLTVL.